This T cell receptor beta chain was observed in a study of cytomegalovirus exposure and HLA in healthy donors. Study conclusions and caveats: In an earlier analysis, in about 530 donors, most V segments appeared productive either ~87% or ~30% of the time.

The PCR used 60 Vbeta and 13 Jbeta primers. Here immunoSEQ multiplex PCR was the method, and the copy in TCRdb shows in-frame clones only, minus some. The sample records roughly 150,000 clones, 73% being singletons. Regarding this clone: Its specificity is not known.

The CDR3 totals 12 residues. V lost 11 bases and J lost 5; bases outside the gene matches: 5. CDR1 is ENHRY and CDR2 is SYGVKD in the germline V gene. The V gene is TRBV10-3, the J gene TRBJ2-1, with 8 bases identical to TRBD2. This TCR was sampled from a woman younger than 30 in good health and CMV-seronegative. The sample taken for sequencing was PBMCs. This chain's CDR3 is CALSGIDNEQFF. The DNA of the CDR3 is TGTGCCCTTAGCGGGATTGACAATGAGCAGTTCTTC.